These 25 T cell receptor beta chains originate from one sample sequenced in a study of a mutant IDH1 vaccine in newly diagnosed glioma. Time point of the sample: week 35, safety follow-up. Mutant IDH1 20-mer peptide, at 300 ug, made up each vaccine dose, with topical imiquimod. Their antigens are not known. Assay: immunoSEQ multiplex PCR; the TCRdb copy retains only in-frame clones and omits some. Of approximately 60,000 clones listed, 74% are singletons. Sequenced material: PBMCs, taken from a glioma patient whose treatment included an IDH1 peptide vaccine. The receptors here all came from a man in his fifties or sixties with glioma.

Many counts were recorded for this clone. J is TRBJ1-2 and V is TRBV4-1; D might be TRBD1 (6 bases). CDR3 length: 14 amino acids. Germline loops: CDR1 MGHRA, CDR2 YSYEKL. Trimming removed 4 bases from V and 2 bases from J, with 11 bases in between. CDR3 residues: CASSPPRGNYGYTF. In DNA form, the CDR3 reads TGCGCCAGCAGCCCCCCCAGGGGCAACTATGGCTACACCTTC.

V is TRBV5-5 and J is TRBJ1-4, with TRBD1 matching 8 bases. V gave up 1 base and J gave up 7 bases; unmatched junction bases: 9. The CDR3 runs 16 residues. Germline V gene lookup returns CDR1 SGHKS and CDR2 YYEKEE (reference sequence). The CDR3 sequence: CASSLTQGARREKLFF. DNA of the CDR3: TGTGCCAGCAGCTTGACGCAGGGGGCGAGGCGTGAAAAACTGTTTTTT. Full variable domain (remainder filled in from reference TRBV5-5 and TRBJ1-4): DAGVTQSPTHLIKTRGQQVTLRCSPISGHKSVSWYQQVLGQGPQFIFQYYEKEERGRGNFPDRFSARQFPNYSSELNVNALLLGDSALYLCASSLTQGARREKLFFGSGTQLSVL.

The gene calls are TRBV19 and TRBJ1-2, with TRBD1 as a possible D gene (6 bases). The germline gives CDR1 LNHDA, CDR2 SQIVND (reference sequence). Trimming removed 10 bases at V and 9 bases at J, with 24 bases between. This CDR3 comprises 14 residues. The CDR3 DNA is TGTGCCACTAAGCTAACCGGGACACGGGAAAGCTACACCTTC. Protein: CATKLTGTRESYTF.

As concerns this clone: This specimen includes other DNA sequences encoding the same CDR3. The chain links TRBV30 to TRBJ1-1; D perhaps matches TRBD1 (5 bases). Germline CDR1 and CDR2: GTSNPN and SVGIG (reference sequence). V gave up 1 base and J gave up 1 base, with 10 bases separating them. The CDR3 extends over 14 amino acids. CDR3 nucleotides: TGTGCCTGGAGTGCACGGGGGGGGAACACTGAAGCTTTCTTT. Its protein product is CAWSARGGNTEAFF. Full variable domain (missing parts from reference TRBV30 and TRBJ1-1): SQTIHQWPATLVQPVGSPLSLECTVEGTSNPNLYWYRQAAGRGLQLLFYSVGIGQISSEVPQNLSASRPQDRQFILSSKKLLLSDSGFYLCAWSARGGNTEAFFGQGTRLTVV.

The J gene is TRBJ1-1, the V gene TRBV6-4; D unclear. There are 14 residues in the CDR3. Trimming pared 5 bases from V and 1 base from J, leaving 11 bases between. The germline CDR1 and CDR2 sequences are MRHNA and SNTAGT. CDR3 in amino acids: CASSPSAGNTEAFF. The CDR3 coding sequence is TGTGCCAGCAGTCCCTCGGCGGGGAACACTGAAGCTTTCTTT.

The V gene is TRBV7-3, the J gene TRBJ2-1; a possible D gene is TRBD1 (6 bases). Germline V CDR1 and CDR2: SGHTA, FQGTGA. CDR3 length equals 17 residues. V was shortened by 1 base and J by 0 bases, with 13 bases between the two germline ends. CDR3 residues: CASSLKGDRSSYNEQFF. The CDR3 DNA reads TGTGCCAGCAGCTTAAAAGGTGACAGGTCCTCCTACAATGAGCAGTTCTTC.

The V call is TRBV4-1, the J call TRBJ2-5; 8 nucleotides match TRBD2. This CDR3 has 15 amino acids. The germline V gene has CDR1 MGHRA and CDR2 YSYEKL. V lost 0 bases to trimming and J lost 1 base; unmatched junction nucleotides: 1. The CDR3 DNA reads TGCGCCAGCAGCCAAGATAGCGGGATCCAAGAGACCCAGTACTTC. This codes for CASSQDSGIQETQYF.

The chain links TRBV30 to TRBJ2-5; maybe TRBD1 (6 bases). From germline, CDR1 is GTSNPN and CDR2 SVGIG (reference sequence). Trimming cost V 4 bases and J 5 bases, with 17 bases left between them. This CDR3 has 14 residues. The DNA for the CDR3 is TGTGCCTGGACCTACGCCGGCAGGGGTGAGACCCAGTACTTC. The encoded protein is CAWTYAGRGETQYF.

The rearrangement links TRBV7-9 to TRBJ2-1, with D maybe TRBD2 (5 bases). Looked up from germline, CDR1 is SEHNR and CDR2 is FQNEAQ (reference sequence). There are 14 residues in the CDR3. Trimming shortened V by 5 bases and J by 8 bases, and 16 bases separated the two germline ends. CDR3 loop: CASSPRGNRDEQFF. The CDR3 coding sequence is TGTGCCAGCAGCCCGAGAGGGAATAGGGATGAGCAGTTCTTC. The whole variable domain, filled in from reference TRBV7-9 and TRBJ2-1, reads DTGVSQNPRHKITKRGQNVTFRCDPISEHNRLYWYRQTLGQGPEFLTYFQNEAQLEKSRLLSDRFSAERPKGSFSTLEIQRTEQGDSAMYLCASSPRGNRDEQFFGPGTRLTVL.

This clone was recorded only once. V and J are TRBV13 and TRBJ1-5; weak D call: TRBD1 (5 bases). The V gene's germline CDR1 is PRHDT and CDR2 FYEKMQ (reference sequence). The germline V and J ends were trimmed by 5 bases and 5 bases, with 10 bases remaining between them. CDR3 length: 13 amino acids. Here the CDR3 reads CASSRGDYQPQHF. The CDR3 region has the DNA TGTGCCAGCAGCCGGGGGGACTATCAGCCCCAGCATTTT. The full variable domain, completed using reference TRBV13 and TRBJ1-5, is AAGVIQSPRHLIKEKRETATLKCYPIPRHDTVYWYQQGPGQDPQFLISFYEKMQSDKGSIPDRFSAQQFSDYHSELNMSSLELGDSALYFCASSRGDYQPQHFGDGTRLSIL.

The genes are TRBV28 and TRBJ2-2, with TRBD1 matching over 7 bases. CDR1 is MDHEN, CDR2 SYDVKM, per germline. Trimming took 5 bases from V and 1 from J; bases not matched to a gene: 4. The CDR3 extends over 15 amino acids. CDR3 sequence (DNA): TGTGCCAGCAGTATTACAGGGGAGAACACCGGGGAGCTGTTTTTT. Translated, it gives CASSITGENTGELFF.

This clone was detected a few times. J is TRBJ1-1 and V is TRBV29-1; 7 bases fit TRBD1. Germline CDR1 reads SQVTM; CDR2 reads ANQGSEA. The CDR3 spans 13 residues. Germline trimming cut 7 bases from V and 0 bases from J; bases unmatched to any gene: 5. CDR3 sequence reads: CSASTGMNTEAFF. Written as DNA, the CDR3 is TGCAGCGCCTCGACAGGGATGAACACTGAAGCTTTCTTT.

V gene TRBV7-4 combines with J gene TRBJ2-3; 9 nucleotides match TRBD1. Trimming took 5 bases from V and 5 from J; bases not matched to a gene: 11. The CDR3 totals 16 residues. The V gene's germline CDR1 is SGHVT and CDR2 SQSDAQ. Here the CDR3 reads CASSRPTGGQGDTQYF. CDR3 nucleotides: TGTGCCAGCAGCAGGCCCACAGGGGGCCAAGGAGATACGCAGTATTTT.

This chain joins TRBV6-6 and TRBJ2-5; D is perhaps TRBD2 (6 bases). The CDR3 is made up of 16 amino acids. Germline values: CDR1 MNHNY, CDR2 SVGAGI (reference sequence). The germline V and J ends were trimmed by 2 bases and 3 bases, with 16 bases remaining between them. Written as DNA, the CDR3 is TGTGCCAGCAGTTACCCTGGGGGGTCGGGAGAAGAGACCCAGTACTTC. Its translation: CASSYPGGSGEETQYF.

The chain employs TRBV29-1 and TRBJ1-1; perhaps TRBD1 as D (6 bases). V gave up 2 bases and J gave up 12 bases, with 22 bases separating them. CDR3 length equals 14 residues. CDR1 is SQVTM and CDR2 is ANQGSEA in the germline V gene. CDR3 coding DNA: TGCAGCGTTGAAAAAGCGGGGGCCACCTCTCAGACTTTCTTT. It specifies CSVEKAGATSQTFF.

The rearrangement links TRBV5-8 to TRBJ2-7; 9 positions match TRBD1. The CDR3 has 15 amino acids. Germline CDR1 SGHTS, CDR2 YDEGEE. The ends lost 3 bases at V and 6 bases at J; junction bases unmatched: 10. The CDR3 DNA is TGTGCCAGCAGCTCTCCCGGGACAGGGACGGCCGAGCAGTACTTC. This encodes CASSSPGTGTAEQYF.

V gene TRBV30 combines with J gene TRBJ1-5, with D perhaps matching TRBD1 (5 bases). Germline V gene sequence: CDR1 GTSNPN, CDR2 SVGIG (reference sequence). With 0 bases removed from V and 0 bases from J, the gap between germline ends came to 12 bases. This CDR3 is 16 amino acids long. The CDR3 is CAWSVGRQYSNQPQHF. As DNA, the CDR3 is TGTGCCTGGAGTGTGGGGAGACAGTATAGCAATCAGCCCCAGCATTTT.

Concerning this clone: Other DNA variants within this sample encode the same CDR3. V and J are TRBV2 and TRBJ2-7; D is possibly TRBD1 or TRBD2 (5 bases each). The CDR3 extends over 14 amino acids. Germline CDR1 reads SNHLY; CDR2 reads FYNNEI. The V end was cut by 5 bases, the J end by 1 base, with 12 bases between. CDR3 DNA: TGTGCCAGCAGTTCAGGGAGTTTGTCCTACGAGCAGTACTTC. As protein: CASSSGSLSYEQYF.

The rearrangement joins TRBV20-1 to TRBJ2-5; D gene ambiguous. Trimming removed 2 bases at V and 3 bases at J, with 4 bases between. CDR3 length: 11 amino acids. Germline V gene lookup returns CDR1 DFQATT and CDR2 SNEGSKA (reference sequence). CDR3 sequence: CSARIEETQYF. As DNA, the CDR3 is TGCAGTGCTAGAATCGAAGAGACCCAGTACTTC.

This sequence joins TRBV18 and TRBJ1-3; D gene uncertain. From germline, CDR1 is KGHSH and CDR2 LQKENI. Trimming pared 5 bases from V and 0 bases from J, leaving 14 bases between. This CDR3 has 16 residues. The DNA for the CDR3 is TGTGCCAGCTCAGGAGCCACGGTACCCTCTGGAAACACCATATATTTT. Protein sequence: CASSGATVPSGNTIYF.

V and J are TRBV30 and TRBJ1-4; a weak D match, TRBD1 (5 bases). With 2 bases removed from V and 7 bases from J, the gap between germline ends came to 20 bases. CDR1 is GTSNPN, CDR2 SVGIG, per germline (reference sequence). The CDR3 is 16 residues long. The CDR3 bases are TGTGCCTGGAGTCCCCTTCGGGTGGGGCTTGCTGAAAAACTGTTTTTT. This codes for CAWSPLRVGLAEKLFF.

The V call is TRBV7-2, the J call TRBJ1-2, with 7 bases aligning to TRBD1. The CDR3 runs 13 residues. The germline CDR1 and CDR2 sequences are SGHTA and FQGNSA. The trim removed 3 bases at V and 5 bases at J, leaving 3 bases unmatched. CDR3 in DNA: TGTGCCAGCAGCTTGGGACAGAAGTATGGCTACACCTTC. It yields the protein CASSLGQKYGYTF. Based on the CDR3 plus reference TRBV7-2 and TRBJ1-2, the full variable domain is GAGVSQSPSNKVTEKGKDVELRCDPISGHTALYWYRQSLGQGLEFLIYFQGNSAPDKSGLPSDRFSAERTGGSVSTLTIQRTQQEDSAVYLCASSLGQKYGYTFGSGTRLTVV.

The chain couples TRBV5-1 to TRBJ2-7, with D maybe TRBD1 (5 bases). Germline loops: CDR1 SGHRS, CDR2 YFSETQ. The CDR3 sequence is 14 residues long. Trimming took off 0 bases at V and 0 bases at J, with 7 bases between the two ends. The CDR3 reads CASSLARGSYEQYF. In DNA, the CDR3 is TGCGCCAGCAGCTTGGCTAGGGGCTCCTACGAGCAGTACTTC.

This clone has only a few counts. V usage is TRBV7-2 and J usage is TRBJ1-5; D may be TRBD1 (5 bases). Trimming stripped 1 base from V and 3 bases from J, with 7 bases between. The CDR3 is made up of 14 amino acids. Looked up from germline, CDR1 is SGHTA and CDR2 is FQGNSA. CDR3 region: CASSLEGINQPQHF. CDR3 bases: TGTGCCAGCAGCTTAGAGGGGATCAATCAGCCCCAGCATTTT.

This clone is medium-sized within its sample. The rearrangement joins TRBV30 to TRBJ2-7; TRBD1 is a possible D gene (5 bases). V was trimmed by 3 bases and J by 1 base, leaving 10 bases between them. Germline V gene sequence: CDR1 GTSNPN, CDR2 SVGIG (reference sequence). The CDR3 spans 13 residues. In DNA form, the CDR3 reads TGTGCCTGGAGCGCTGACAGTTCCTACGAGCAGTACTTC. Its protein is CAWSADSSYEQYF.